This record concerns one TCR beta chain sequence. Its matching antigen is unknown. The CDR3 consists of 15 residues. From germline, CDR1 is SEHNR and CDR2 FQNEAQ (reference sequence). After removal of 6 bases from V and 1 base from J, the junction contained 8 bases not matched to a gene. This entry is derived from a study of CD8 T cells in ankylosing spondylitis. Each TCR beta library was made by quantitative 5'-RACE that incorporated molecular barcodes. TCRdb reanalysed the 5' RACE reads using MiXCR and keeps one entry per CDR3 protein. Of more than 100,000 distinct CDR3 sequences listed, 15% to 20% are singletons. Points from the study as a whole: A CD8+ phenotype characterized the disease-linked clones, which were relatively rare in peripheral blood. Seemingly characteristic of ankylosing spondylitis blood was a TCR beta motif consisting of about 8 highly homologous variants. Disease-linked clones reportedly showed significant enrichment in matched ankylosing spondylitis synovial fluid.

This rearrangement joins TRBV7-9 to TRBJ1-1, with 7 bases lining up with TRBD1. The specimen was blood, either unsorted or a sorted T cell fraction (not recorded which). This receptor was identified in a male donor with ankylosing spondylitis. This chain's CDR3 is CASSPKGDRNTEAFF. The CDR3 DNA reads as TGTGCCAGCAGTCCGAAGGGGGACAGGAACACTGAAGCTTTCTTT.